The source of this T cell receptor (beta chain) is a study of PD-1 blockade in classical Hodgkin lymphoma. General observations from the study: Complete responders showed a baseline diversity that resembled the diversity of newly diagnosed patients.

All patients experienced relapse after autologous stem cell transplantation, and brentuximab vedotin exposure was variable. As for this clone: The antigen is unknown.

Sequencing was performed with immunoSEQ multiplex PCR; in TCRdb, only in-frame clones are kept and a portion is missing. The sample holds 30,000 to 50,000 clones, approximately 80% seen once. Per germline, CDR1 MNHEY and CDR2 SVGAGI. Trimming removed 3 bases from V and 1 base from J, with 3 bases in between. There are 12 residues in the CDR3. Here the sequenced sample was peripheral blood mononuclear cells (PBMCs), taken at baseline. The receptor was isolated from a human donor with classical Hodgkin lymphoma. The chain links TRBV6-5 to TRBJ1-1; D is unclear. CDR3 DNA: TGTGCCAGCAGTTATCAGAACACTGAAGCTTTCTTT. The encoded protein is CASSYQNTEAFF.